This T cell receptor beta chain derives from a study of CD8 T cells in ankylosing spondylitis. Study observations and caveats: A TCR beta motif of 8 or 9 highly homologous variants appeared characteristic of ankylosing spondylitis blood. Reports say disease-linked clones showed up significantly more in matched ankylosing spondylitis synovial fluid. Disease-linked clones were CD8+ and relatively rare in peripheral blood.

The CDR3 totals 15 residues. CDR1 and CDR2 from the germline V gene are SGHDT and YYEEEE. V lost 0 bases and J lost 2; bases outside the gene matches: 2. In the case of this clonotype: Its cognate antigen is unknown.

Scientists made TCR beta libraries using quantitative 5'-RACE with molecular barcodes. MiXCR, run by TCRdb on the 5' RACE reads, gives a single entry per CDR3 protein. The repertoire holds 700,000 to 1,000,000 distinct CDR3 sequences, with approximately 12% as singletons. This chain connects TRBV5-6 to TRBJ2-1; TRBD1 aligns across 7 bases. The TCR was taken from a male donor with ankylosing spondylitis. The sequencing sample was made of blood, either unsorted or a sorted T cell fraction (not recorded which). The CDR3, as DNA: TGTGCCAGCAGCTTGGTGGGGACAGCCTACAATGAGCAGTTCTTC. Encoded protein: CASSLVGTAYNEQFF.